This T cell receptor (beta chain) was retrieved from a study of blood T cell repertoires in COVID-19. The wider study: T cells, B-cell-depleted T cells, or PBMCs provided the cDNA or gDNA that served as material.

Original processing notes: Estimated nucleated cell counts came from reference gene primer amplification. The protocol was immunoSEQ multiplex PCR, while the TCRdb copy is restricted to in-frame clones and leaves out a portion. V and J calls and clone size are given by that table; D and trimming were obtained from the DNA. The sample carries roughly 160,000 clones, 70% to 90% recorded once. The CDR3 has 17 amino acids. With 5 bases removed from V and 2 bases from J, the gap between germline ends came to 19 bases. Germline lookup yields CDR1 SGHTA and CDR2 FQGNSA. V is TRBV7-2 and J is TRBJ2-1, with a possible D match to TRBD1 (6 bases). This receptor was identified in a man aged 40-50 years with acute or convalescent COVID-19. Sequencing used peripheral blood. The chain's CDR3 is CASSPRFNRDTYNEQFF. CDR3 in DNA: TGTGCCAGCAGCCCACGATTTAACAGGGATACCTACAATGAGCAGTTCTTC.